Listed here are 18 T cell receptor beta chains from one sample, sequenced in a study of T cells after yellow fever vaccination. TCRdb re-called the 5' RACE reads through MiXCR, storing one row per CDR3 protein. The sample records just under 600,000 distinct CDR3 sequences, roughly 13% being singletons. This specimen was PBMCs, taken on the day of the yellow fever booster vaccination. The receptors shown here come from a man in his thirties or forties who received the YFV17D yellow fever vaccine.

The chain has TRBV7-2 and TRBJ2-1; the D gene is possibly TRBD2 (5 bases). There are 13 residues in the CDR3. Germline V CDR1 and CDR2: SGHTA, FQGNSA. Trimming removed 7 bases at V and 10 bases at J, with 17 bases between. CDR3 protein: CASTPSLASEQFF. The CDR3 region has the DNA TGTGCCAGCACCCCTAGCCTAGCATCCGAGCAGTTCTTC.

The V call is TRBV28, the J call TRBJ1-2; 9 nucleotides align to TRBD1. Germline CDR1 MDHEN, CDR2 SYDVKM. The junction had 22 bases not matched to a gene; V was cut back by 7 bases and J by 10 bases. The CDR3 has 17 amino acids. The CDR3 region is CASIPTQGARYSSVYTF. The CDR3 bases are TGTGCCAGCATCCCTACACAGGGGGCACGCTACTCTTCAGTCTACACCTTC.

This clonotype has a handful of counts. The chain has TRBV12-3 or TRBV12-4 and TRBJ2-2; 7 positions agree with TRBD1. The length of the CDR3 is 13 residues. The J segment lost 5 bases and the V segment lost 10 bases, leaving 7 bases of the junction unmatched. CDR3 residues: CATLTGLTGELFF. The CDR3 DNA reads TGTGCCACCCTGACAGGGTTGACCGGGGAGCTGTTTTTT.

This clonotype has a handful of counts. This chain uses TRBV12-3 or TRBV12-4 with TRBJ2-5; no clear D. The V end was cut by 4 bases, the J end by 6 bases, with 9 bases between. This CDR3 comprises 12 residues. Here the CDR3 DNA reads TGTGCCAGCAGTTACGGTCCCAAGACCCAGTACTTC. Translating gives CASSYGPKTQYF.

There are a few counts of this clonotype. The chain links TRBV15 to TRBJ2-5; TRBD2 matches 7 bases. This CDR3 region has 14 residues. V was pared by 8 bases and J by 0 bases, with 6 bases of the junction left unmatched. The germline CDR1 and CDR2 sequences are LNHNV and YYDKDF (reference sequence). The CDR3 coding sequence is TGTGCCACCCATACTAGCGAGAACCAAGAGACCCAGTACTTC. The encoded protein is CATHTSENQETQYF.

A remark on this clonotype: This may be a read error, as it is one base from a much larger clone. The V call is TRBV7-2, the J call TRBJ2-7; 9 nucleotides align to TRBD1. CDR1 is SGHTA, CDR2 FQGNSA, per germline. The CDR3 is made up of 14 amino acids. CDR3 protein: CASSPQGASHEQYF. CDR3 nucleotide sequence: TGTGCCAGCAGCCCACAGGGGGCCTCCCACGAGCAGTACTTC.

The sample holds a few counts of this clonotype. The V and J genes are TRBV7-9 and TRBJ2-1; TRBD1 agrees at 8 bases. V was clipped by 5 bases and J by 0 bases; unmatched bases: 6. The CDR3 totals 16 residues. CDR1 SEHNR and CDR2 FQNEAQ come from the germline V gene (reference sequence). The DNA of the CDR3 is TGTGCCAGCAGCGTCGGACAGGGCAGCTCCTACAATGAGCAGTTCTTC. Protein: CASSVGQGSSYNEQFF.

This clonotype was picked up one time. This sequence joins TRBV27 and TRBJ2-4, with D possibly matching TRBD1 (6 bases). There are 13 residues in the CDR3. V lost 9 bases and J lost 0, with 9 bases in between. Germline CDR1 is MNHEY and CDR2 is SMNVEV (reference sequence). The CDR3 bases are TGTGCCAGTGGACAGAGAGCCAAAAACATTCAGTACTTC. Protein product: CASGQRAKNIQYF.

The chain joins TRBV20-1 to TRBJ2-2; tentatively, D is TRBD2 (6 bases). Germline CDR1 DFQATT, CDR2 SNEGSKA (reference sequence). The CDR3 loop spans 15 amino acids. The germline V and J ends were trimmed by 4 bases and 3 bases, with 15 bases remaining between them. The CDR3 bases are TGCAGTGCTAAGGCAGGAGGGGCTTACACCGGGGAGCTGTTTTTT. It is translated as CSAKAGGAYTGELFF.

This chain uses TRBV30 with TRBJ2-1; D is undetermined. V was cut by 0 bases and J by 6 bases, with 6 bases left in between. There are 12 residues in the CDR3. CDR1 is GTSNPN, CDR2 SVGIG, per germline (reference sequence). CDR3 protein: CAWSVRFNEQFF. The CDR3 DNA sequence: TGTGCCTGGAGTGTAAGGTTCAATGAGCAGTTCTTC. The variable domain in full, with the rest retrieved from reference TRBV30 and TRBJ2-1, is SQTIHQWPATLVQPVGSPLSLECTVEGTSNPNLYWYRQAAGRGLQLLFYSVGIGQISSEVPQNLSASRPQDRQFILSSKKLLLSDSGFYLCAWSVRFNEQFFGPGTRLTVL.

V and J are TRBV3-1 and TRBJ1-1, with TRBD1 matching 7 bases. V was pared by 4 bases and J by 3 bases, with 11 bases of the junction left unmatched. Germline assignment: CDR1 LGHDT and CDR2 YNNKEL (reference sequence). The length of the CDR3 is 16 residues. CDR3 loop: CASSLSGTVMDTEAFF. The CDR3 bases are TGTGCCAGCAGCCTGAGTGGGACAGTCATGGACACTGAAGCTTTCTTT.

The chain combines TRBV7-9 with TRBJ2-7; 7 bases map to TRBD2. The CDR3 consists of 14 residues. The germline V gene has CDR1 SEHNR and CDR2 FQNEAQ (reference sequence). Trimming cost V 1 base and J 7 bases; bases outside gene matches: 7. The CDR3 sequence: CASSLGGGRIEQYF. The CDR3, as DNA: TGTGCCAGCAGCTTAGGGGGGGGGAGGATAGAGCAGTACTTC. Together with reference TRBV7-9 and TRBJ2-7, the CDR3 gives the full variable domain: DTGVSQNPRHKITKRGQNVTFRCDPISEHNRLYWYRQTLGQGPEFLTYFQNEAQLEKSRLLSDRFSAERPKGSFSTLEIQRTEQGDSAMYLCASSLGGGRIEQYFGPGTRLTVT.

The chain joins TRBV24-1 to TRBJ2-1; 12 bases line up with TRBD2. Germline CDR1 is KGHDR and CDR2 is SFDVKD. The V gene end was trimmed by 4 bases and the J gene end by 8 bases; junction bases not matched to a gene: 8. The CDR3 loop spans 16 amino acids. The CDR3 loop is CATSDSGLAGRDEQFF. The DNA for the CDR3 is TGTGCCACCAGTGACTCTGGACTAGCGGGACGGGATGAGCAGTTCTTC.

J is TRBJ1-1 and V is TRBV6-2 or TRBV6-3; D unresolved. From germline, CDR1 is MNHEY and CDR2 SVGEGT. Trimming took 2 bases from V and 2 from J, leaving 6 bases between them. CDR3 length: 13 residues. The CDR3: CASSYHHNTEAFF. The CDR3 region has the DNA TGTGCCAGCAGTTACCATCATAACACTGAAGCTTTCTTT.

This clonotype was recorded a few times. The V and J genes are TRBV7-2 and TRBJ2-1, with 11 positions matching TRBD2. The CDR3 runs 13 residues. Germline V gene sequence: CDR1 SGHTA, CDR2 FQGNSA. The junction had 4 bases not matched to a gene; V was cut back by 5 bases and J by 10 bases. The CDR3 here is CASSTSGRPEQFF. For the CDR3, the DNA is TGTGCCAGCAGCACTAGCGGGAGACCCGAGCAGTTCTTC.

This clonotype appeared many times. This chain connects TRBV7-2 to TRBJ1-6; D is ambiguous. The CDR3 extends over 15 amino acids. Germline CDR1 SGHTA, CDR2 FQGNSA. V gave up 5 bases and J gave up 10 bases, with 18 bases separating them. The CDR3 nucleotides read TGTGCCAGCAGCCCTCAGACACCACGCGGATCACCCCTCCACTTT. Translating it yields CASSPQTPRGSPLHF.

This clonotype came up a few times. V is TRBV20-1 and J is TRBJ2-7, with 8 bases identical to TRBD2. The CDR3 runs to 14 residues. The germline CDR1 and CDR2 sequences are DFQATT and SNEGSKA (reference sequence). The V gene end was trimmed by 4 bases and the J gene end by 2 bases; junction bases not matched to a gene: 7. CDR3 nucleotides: TGCAGTGCTATTGTGGGTAGCGGGGCCTACGAGCAGTACTTC. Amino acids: CSAIVGSGAYEQYF.

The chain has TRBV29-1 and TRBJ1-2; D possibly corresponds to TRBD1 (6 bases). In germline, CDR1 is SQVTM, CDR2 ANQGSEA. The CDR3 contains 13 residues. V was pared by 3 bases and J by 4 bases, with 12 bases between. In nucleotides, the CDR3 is TGCAGCGTTGATACAGGGAGCGGCTATGGCTACACCTTC. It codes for CSVDTGSGYGYTF.